This T cell receptor (beta chain) was retrieved from a study of blood T cell repertoires in COVID-19. Study overall: The origin of the acute and convalescent COVID-19 samples was the United States, Italy and Spain. From T cells, B-cell-depleted T cells, or PBMCs came the material, which was cDNA or gDNA.

In the original analysis: By means of reference gene primer amplification, nucleated cell counts were estimated. TCRdb's table, derived via immunoSEQ multiplex PCR, lists solely in-frame clones and lacks some. For V, J and clone size, that table is used; D and trimming come from the DNA. The sample carries more than 150,000 clones, roughly 89% recorded once. This sequence originates from a man aged 50 or older with acute or convalescent COVID-19. The material sequenced was peripheral blood.

The DNA for the CDR3 is TGTGCCAGCAACCTAGCGGGGGGAGGAGAGACCCAGTACTTC. It translates to CASNLAGGGETQYF. The chain links TRBV6-5 to TRBJ2-5; 11 bases are a match to TRBD2. The CDR3 runs to 14 residues. V shed 7 bases and J 4 bases; nucleotides not matched to a gene: 5. CDR1 is MNHEY and CDR2 is SVGAGI in the germline V gene.